A single sample is the source of the 18 T cell receptor beta chains below, sequenced in a study of T cells expressing NK-cell markers. With the 5' RACE reads reprocessed, TCRdb shows one record per CDR3 protein and no DNA. The sample has about 390,000 distinct CDR3 sequences. The sequencing input was blood T cells: a sorted CD56 or NKG2C T cell subset, CD4+ or CD8+ T cells, or bulk PBMC T cells (not recorded which). The receptors shown here come from a woman between 50 and 59 years old in good health.

The chain's CDR3 is CSARPLGTGGWNEQFF. The rearrangement links TRBV20-1 to TRBJ2-1; the TCRdb D gene call, TRBD2, has no DNA to confirm it. Germline CDR1 DFQATT, CDR2 SNEGSKA (reference sequence). The CDR3 consists of 16 residues.

The gene calls are TRBV10-1 and TRBJ2-2; TCRdb's D call of TRBD1 is untestable without DNA. This CDR3 spans 13 amino acids. CDR1 is WNHNN and CDR2 is SYGVQD in the germline V gene (reference sequence). CDR3 sequence reads: CASSETGIGELFF.

The V and J genes are TRBV4-1 and TRBJ2-1; TCRdb lists TRBD1, though no DNA is available to test this call. The CDR3 spans 16 residues. CDR1 is MGHRA, CDR2 YSYEKL, per germline. The CDR3: CASSQVGQGRSREQFF.

V and J are TRBV4-1 and TRBJ2-3; lacking DNA, the TRBD2 call made by TCRdb goes unchecked. Looked up from germline, CDR1 is MGHRA and CDR2 is YSYEKL. This CDR3 is 19 amino acids long. The CDR3 sequence: CASTPRGALAGSRIDTQYF.

The chain is built from TRBV12-3 or TRBV12-4 and TRBJ1-1; without DNA, the TCRdb call of TRBD1 cannot be checked. The CDR3 is 13 residues long. The CDR3 reads CASRTGGNTEAFF.

The gene calls are TRBV5-1 and TRBJ2-1; TCRdb's D call of TRBD2 is untestable without DNA. The V gene's germline CDR1 is SGHRS and CDR2 YFSETQ. This CDR3 comprises 18 residues. The CDR3 sequence is CASSLGDYRGFSYNEQFF. Full variable domain (remainder filled in from reference TRBV5-1 and TRBJ2-1): KAGVTQTPRYLIKTRGQQVTLSCSPISGHRSVSWYQQTPGQGLQFLFEYFSETQRNKGNFPGRFSGRQFSNSRSEMNVSTLELGDSALYLCASSLGDYRGFSYNEQFFGPGTRLTVL.

The chain couples TRBV12-3 or TRBV12-4 to TRBJ2-3; the D call of TRBD2 rests on TCRdb alone, since no DNA is present to check it. CDR3 length: 15 amino acids. The CDR3 region is CASTPGLAGADTQYF.

The gene calls are TRBV12-3 or TRBV12-4 and TRBJ2-5; lacking DNA, the TRBD1 call made by TCRdb goes unchecked. The CDR3 runs 16 residues. The CDR3 is CASRSTGRSGQETQYF.

The rearrangement links TRBV13 to TRBJ2-1; checking the TCRdb D call of TRBD2 is not possible without DNA. This CDR3 is built from 14 residues. In germline, CDR1 is PRHDT, CDR2 FYEKMQ (reference sequence). The CDR3 is CASSRTSGLGEQFF.

The rearrangement links TRBV6-5 to TRBJ2-2; the D call from TCRdb, TRBD2, cannot be confirmed without DNA. The CDR3 is 17 amino acids. Germline CDR1 and CDR2: MNHEY and SVGAGI. The CDR3 sequence is CASSPRTSGINTGELFF.

The chain couples TRBV29-1 to TRBJ2-1. In germline, CDR1 is SQVTM, CDR2 ANQGSEA. The CDR3 runs 14 residues. CDR3 region: CSVESRSSYNEQFF.

The rearrangement uses TRBV27 and TRBJ1-1. This CDR3 has 17 amino acids. Germline loops: CDR1 MNHEY, CDR2 SMNVEV (reference sequence). CDR3 protein: CASDVAHLAEMNTEAFF.

The chain joins TRBV5-1 to TRBJ1-2; TCRdb's D call of TRBD1 is untestable without DNA. Germline CDR1 and CDR2: SGHRS and YFSETQ. The CDR3 length is 14 residues. Here the CDR3 reads CASSQDRADYGYTF. The entire variable domain, with the rest obtained from reference TRBV5-1 and TRBJ1-2, is as follows: KAGVTQTPRYLIKTRGQQVTLSCSPISGHRSVSWYQQTPGQGLQFLFEYFSETQRNKGNFPGRFSGRQFSNSRSEMNVSTLELGDSALYLCASSQDRADYGYTFGSGTRLTVV.

The gene calls are TRBV10-1 and TRBJ2-2; TCRdb returns TRBD2, unconfirmable since there is no DNA. There are 18 residues in the CDR3. CDR1 and CDR2 from the germline V gene are WNHNN and SYGVQD (reference sequence). The CDR3: CASSESPPGLAVTGELFF.

The chain joins TRBV2 to TRBJ2-1. This CDR3 is built from 13 residues. Germline CDR1 is SNHLY and CDR2 is FYNNEI. CDR3 in amino acids: CASEESSYNEQFF.

The rearrangement links TRBV20-1 to TRBJ2-1; the TRBD1 assignment by TCRdb is unverifiable without DNA. The length of the CDR3 is 18 residues. CDR1 and CDR2 from the germline V gene are DFQATT and SNEGSKA (reference sequence). The CDR3 loop is CSATHPTAGQNWNNEQFF.

V and J are TRBV10-3 and TRBJ1-1. The CDR3 loop spans 12 amino acids. The germline V gene has CDR1 ENHRY and CDR2 SYGVKD. This CDR3 is CAISESTGEAFF.

The V call is TRBV9, the J call TRBJ2-1; without DNA, the TCRdb call of TRBD2 cannot be checked. CDR3 length: 16 amino acids. The germline CDR1 and CDR2 sequences are SGDLS and YYNGEE. The CDR3: CASSPKGLAGGTEQFF.